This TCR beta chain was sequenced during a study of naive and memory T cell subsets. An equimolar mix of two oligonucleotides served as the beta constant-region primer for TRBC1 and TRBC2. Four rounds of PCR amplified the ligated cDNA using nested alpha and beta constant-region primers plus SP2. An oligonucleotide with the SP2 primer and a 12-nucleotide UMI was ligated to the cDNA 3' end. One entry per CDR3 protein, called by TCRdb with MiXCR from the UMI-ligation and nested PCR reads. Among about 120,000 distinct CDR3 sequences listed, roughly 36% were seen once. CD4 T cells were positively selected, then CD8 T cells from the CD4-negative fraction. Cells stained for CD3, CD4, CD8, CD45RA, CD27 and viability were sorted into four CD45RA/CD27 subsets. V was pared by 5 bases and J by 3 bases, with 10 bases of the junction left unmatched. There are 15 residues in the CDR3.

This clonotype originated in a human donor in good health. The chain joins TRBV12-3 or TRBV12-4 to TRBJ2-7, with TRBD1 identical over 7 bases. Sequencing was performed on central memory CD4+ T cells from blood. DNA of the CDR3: TGTGCCAGCAGTCAGACTACGGGACAGAGCTACGAGCAGTACTTC. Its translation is CASSQTTGQSYEQYF.